The 30 T cell receptor beta chains in this list originate from one sample, sequenced in a study of blood T cell repertoires in COVID-19. The data were produced by immunoSEQ multiplex PCR, yet TCRdb's version contains in-frame clones alone and is incomplete. The data contain 70,000 to 95,000 clones, approximately 87% of them singletons. Source material: peripheral blood. The source is a human donor with active COVID-19. The donor label of this sample is uncertain.

V and J are TRBV28 and TRBJ2-3, with TRBD2 matching over 7 bases. Germline V CDR1 and CDR2: MDHEN, SYDVKM. V trimming: 7 bases; J trimming: 2 bases; junction bases outside the gene matches: 9. The CDR3 is 15 residues long. The CDR3 DNA follows: TGTGCCAGCATCACGGGGGGAGAACCCACAGATACGCAGTATTTT. Its protein product is CASITGGEPTDTQYF. The full variable domain, rest sourced from reference TRBV28 and TRBJ2-3, is DVKVTQSSRYLVKRTGEKVFLECVQDMDHENMFWYRQDPGLGLRLIYFSYDVKMKEKGDIPEGYSVSREKKERFSLILESASTNQTSMYLCASITGGEPTDTQYFGPGTRLTVL.

The chain couples TRBV6-1 to TRBJ2-2, with TRBD2 as a possible D gene (6 bases). This CDR3 contains 16 residues. From germline, CDR1 is MNHNS and CDR2 SASEGT. V lost 0 bases, J lost 5 bases, and 13 bases lay in between. The CDR3 region is CASSEAFGLLTGELFF. For the CDR3, the DNA is TGTGCCAGCAGTGAAGCTTTTGGACTACTAACCGGGGAGCTGTTTTTT.

V is TRBV7-2 and J is TRBJ1-2; TRBD1 matches 11 bases. Germline V gene data show CDR1 as SGHTA and CDR2 as FQGNSA. The V segment lost 4 bases and the J segment 7 bases; nucleotides outside the gene matches: 17. The CDR3 loop spans 18 amino acids. CDR3 residues: CASSYPVSSGQGEGGYTF. CDR3 nucleotide sequence: TGTGCCAGCAGCTACCCAGTCTCCTCGGGACAGGGGGAGGGTGGCTACACCTTC.

The V call is TRBV7-9, the J call TRBJ2-7; 8 positions agree with TRBD1. The germline gives CDR1 SEHNR, CDR2 FQNEAQ (reference sequence). This CDR3 has 16 amino acids. With V trimmed by 1 base and J by 6 bases, 11 bases remained unmatched. The DNA for the CDR3 is TGTGCCAGCAGCTTAGTTGGGGGGACAGGCCCCTTCGAGCAGTACTTC. Amino acids: CASSLVGGTGPFEQYF.

This chain uses TRBV13 with TRBJ2-3; 12 bases agree with TRBD2. V shed 0 bases and J 8 bases; nucleotides not matched to a gene: 9. This CDR3 comprises 17 residues. Germline V gene sequence: CDR1 PRHDT, CDR2 FYEKMQ (reference sequence). The DNA of the CDR3 is TGTGCCAGCAGCTTAGGTGCTAGCGGGGGGGCCGACGTTACGCAGTATTTT. Its translation: CASSLGASGGADVTQYF.

The chain employs TRBV6-6 and TRBJ1-2, with TRBD1 as a possible D gene (5 bases). CDR1 MNHNY and CDR2 SVGAGI come from the germline V gene (reference sequence). Trimming cost V 5 bases and J 1 base, with 14 bases left between them. This CDR3 is 15 amino acids long. CDR3 nucleotides: TGTGCCAGCAGTCACGACAGTATTTTTAACTATGGCTACACCTTC. Residues: CASSHDSIFNYGYTF.

V gene TRBV7-9 combines with J gene TRBJ1-2, with a tentative D call TRBD1 (5 bases). The CDR3 is made up of 13 amino acids. Germline-derived CDR1 and CDR2 are SEHNR and FQNEAQ (reference sequence). With 1 base removed from V and 13 bases from J, the gap between germline ends came to 16 bases. The CDR3 nucleotides read TGTGCCAGCAGCTTAGAGTGGGGCACAGTTTCCACCTTC. Amino acids: CASSLEWGTVSTF. Complete variable domain (other parts from reference TRBV7-9 and TRBJ1-2): DTGVSQNPRHKITKRGQNVTFRCDPISEHNRLYWYRQTLGQGPEFLTYFQNEAQLEKSRLLSDRFSAERPKGSFSTLEIQRTEQGDSAMYLCASSLEWGTVSTFGSGTRLTVV.

This chain uses TRBV7-8 with TRBJ1-1; the D is unclear. CDR1 is SGHVS, CDR2 FQNEAQ, per germline. With 0 bases removed from V and 1 base from J, the gap between germline ends came to 3 bases. The length of the CDR3 is 13 residues. The CDR3 reads CASSLAANTEAFF. The CDR3 DNA reads TGTGCCAGCAGCTTAGCAGCGAACACTGAAGCTTTCTTT.

The chain couples TRBV5-1 to TRBJ1-1; tentative D call: TRBD1 (6 bases). CDR3 length: 15 amino acids. CDR1 is SGHRS and CDR2 is YFSETQ in the germline V gene. The V end lost 1 base, the J end lost 3 bases, and 13 bases lay between the germline ends. CDR3 nucleotide sequence: TGCGCCAGCAGCTTGACTCCAGGGGCGGACACTGAAGCTTTCTTT. It encodes CASSLTPGADTEAFF.

The sample holds a few counts of this clone. This chain uses TRBV7-9 with TRBJ1-1, with 9 bases aligning to TRBD1. Germline CDR1 is SEHNR and CDR2 is FQNEAQ (reference sequence). The CDR3 has 14 amino acids. With 5 bases clipped from V and 3 bases from J, the junction kept 4 bases outside the gene matches. The CDR3 bases are TGTGCCAGCAGCAGGACAGGGGCGGACACTGAAGCTTTCTTT. Translation: CASSRTGADTEAFF.

This chain joins TRBV19 and TRBJ2-7, with 7 bases identical to TRBD1. J lost 0 bases, V lost 4 bases, and 6 bases had no gene match. Germline assignment: CDR1 LNHDA and CDR2 SQIVND (reference sequence). This CDR3 is built from 15 residues. CDR3 region: CASSNTTGSSYEQYF. As DNA, the CDR3 is TGTGCCAGTAGTAACACGACAGGGAGCTCCTACGAGCAGTACTTC.

J is TRBJ1-5 and V is TRBV12-5; no clear D gene. The CDR3 totals 13 residues. V lost 6 bases to trimming and J lost 4 bases, with 10 bases between them. Germline lookup yields CDR1 LGHNT and CDR2 FRNRAP. CDR3 DNA: TGTGCTAGTGGCAGGACTGCGAATCAGCCCCAGCATTTT. Translated, it gives CASGRTANQPQHF.

The chain is built from TRBV5-1 and TRBJ2-3; perhaps TRBD2 as D (7 bases). The CDR3 sequence is 14 residues long. Trimming took 4 bases from V and 8 from J, leaving 17 bases between them. Germline loops: CDR1 SGHRS, CDR2 YFSETQ. As DNA, the CDR3 is TGCGCCAGCAGCAATGCGGGGGCGACTAGTACGCAGTATTTT. Amino acids: CASSNAGATSTQYF. The full variable domain, in which reference TRBV5-1 and TRBJ2-3 provide the parts outside the CDR3, is KAGVTQTPRYLIKTRGQQVTLSCSPISGHRSVSWYQQTPGQGLQFLFEYFSETQRNKGNFPGRFSGRQFSNSRSEMNVSTLELGDSALYLCASSNAGATSTQYFGPGTRLTVL.

The chain couples TRBV2 to TRBJ2-5; 14 bases agree with TRBD2. The J segment lost 2 bases and the V segment lost 9 bases, leaving 14 bases of the junction unmatched. Germline CDR1 and CDR2: SNHLY and FYNNEI. This CDR3 spans 18 amino acids. The CDR3 reads CARTRLAGGPVRQETQYF. The CDR3 region has the DNA TGTGCCAGAACGAGACTAGCGGGGGGGCCAGTACGGCAAGAGACCCAGTACTTC.

This chain connects TRBV2 to TRBJ1-6; TRBD1 matches at 7 bases. CDR1 is SNHLY and CDR2 is FYNNEI in the germline V gene. The CDR3 runs to 12 residues. J lost 11 bases, V lost 6 bases, and 4 bases had no gene match. The CDR3 loop reads CASSTGEAPLHF. CDR3 DNA: TGTGCCAGCAGCACAGGGGAGGCACCCCTCCACTTT.

V is TRBV28 and J is TRBJ1-2; no definite D call. The CDR3 is made up of 14 amino acids. The germline gives CDR1 MDHEN, CDR2 SYDVKM. The V gene lost 2 bases and the J gene lost 4 bases, with 11 bases spanning the gap. CDR3 region: CASSLQVSVYGYTF. The CDR3 region has the DNA TGTGCCAGCAGTTTACAGGTCTCGGTCTATGGCTACACCTTC.

The gene calls are TRBV6-1 and TRBJ2-7, with a weak D call TRBD2 (7 bases). The germline V gene encodes CDR1 MNHNS and CDR2 SASEGT. The V end was cut by 1 base, the J end by 3 bases, with 16 bases between. This CDR3 has 16 amino acids. Here the CDR3 reads CASSEGRGGSDYEQYF. CDR3 nucleotide sequence: TGTGCCAGCAGTGAAGGAAGGGGGGGGTCGGACTACGAGCAGTACTTC.

This chain uses TRBV6-5 with TRBJ1-2; the D gene is possibly TRBD1 (5 bases). The CDR3 extends over 16 amino acids. Germline assignment: CDR1 MNHEY and CDR2 SVGAGI. Between the trimmed V and J ends, which lost 0 bases and 4 bases, there was a span of 15 bases. The CDR3 DNA reads as TGTGCCAGCAGTTACTCGGGGTGGCAGGGCGGCTATGGCTACACCTTC. Its translation: CASSYSGWQGGYGYTF.

The V call is TRBV4-1, the J call TRBJ1-4, with D perhaps matching TRBD1 (6 bases). The CDR3 has 17 residues. V was clipped by 3 bases and J by 2 bases, with 16 bases between them. Germline V gene data show CDR1 as MGHRA and CDR2 as YSYEKL. The CDR3 coding sequence is TGCGCCAGCAGCCAGCGAGGGGGAATCTCCACTAATGAAAAACTGTTTTTT. Its translation: CASSQRGGISTNEKLFF.

The rearrangement links TRBV5-5 to TRBJ1-2; 8 bases are a match to TRBD1. Losses at the gene ends were 0 bases for V and 8 bases for J; bases not matched to a gene: 6. The CDR3 loop spans 14 amino acids. The germline CDR1 and CDR2 sequences are SGHKS and YYEKEE (reference sequence). The DNA of the CDR3 is TGTGCCAGCAGCTTGGTCGTCAGGGGGCAGGGCTACACCTTC. It codes for CASSLVVRGQGYTF.

The gene calls are TRBV2 and TRBJ1-2; a weak D match, TRBD1 (6 bases). The V gene lost 5 bases and the J gene lost 0 bases, with 10 bases spanning the gap. Germline lookup yields CDR1 SNHLY and CDR2 FYNNEI. The length of the CDR3 is 14 residues. The CDR3: CASSRQESNYGYTF. In DNA, the CDR3 is TGTGCCAGCAGTCGACAGGAGTCTAACTATGGCTACACCTTC.

The chain has TRBV10-1 and TRBJ2-7; the D gene is possibly TRBD1 (5 bases). Germline values: CDR1 WNHNN, CDR2 SYGVQD (reference sequence). The CDR3 is 14 amino acids. Trimming took 6 bases from V and 2 from J, leaving 14 bases between them. CDR3 sequence: CASRDDSFPYEQYF. The CDR3 bases are TGCGCCAGCAGAGATGACAGCTTTCCCTACGAGCAGTACTTC.

This rearrangement joins TRBV6-7 to TRBJ2-3; D is ambiguous. TRBV6-7 is an open reading frame, and its role is uncertain. There are 15 residues in the CDR3. V lost 7 bases, J lost 2 bases, and 16 bases lay in between. CDR3 nucleotide sequence: TGTGCCAGCACCAAACTCCATGGGCTCACAGATACGCAGTATTTT. This gives the protein CASTKLHGLTDTQYF.

This clone was observed a single time. The DNA for the CDR3 is TGTGCCAGAAGCTTTCTGATTCCGGACAGGGGTAATTCACCCCTCCACTTT. Encoded protein: CARSFLIPDRGNSPLHF. The chain employs TRBV7-5 and TRBJ1-6; the tabulated D call, TRBD1, remains unverified against the DNA. TRBV7-5 is termed a pseudogene. The CDR3 sequence is 17 residues long.

The rearrangement uses TRBV2 and TRBJ1-2; D is possibly TRBD1 (5 bases). The CDR3 length is 13 residues. Germline V gene lookup returns CDR1 SNHLY and CDR2 FYNNEI. Here the CDR3 reads CARNGEGRYGYTF. The CDR3 DNA sequence: TGTGCGCGTAACGGGGAGGGGAGGTATGGCTACACCTTC.

This clone was detected only once. This sequence joins TRBV5-1 and TRBJ2-3; D gene unclear. Germline CDR1 reads SGHRS; CDR2 reads YFSETQ. The CDR3 totals 13 residues. Between the trimmed V and J ends, which lost 0 bases and 6 bases, there was a span of 8 bases. The CDR3 coding sequence is TGCGCCAGCAGCTTGGCCGGTTCGGATACGCAGTATTTT. This sequence encodes CASSLAGSDTQYF.

This rearrangement joins TRBV28 to TRBJ1-1, with TRBD1 matching 12 bases. The CDR3 runs 15 residues. The V gene end was trimmed by 6 bases and the J gene end by 4 bases; junction bases not matched to a gene: 6. Per germline, CDR1 MDHEN and CDR2 SYDVKM. In nucleotides, the CDR3 is TGTGCCAGCAGGGGACAGGGGGCGCGTCTCACTGAAGCTTTCTTT. Protein product: CASRGQGARLTEAFF.

The CDR3 DNA reads as TGTGCCAGCAGTTTATACAGGGATACCTATGGCTACACCTTC. Translating it yields CASSLYRDTYGYTF. The chain combines TRBV28 with TRBJ1-2, with D tentatively TRBD1 (6 bases). This CDR3 spans 14 amino acids. Germline-derived CDR1 and CDR2 are MDHEN and SYDVKM. Trimming left V 1 base short and J 4 bases short, with 10 bases between.

This sequence joins TRBV2 and TRBJ2-5, with 8 bases identical to TRBD2. Germline loops: CDR1 SNHLY, CDR2 FYNNEI. V lost 6 bases and J lost 2; bases outside the gene matches: 5. The CDR3 consists of 14 residues. The CDR3 loop is CASSKLAVQETQYF. The CDR3 coding sequence is TGTGCCAGCAGCAAACTAGCGGTACAAGAGACCCAGTACTTC.

The chain carries TRBV5-4 and TRBJ2-1; 16 bases are shared with TRBD2. Germline trimming cut 3 bases from V and 7 bases from J; bases unmatched to any gene: 10. The CDR3 sequence is 18 residues long. Germline V gives CDR1 SGHNT, CDR2 YYREEE (reference sequence). The CDR3 spells CASSYSGTSGGAPNEQFF. The CDR3 nucleotides are TGTGCCAGCAGCTACTCCGGGACTAGCGGGGGGGCCCCTAATGAGCAGTTCTTC.